This T cell receptor beta chain comes out of a study of T cells after yellow fever vaccination. Study-wide results and limits: Few clonotypes appeared in both CD4 and CD8 compartments.

Comments on this clonotype: What it binds is unknown.

Trimming took 7 bases from V and 4 from J, leaving 11 bases between them. The CDR3 consists of 13 residues. Germline V gene lookup returns CDR1 SEHNR and CDR2 FQNEAQ (reference sequence). Synthesis of TCR cDNA relied on 5'RACE template switching, which attached a universal primer site and UMIs. TCRdb ran MiXCR on the 5' RACE reads and lists one entry per CDR3 protein. Here the sample spans some 300,000 distinct CDR3 sequences, 3.6% being singletons. The rearrangement uses TRBV7-9 and TRBJ1-3, with D tentatively TRBD1 (5 bases). The clonotype comes from a man aged 18 to 29 who received the YFV17D yellow fever vaccine. This specimen was PBMCs, taken on the day of the yellow fever booster vaccination. The CDR3 DNA follows: TGTGCCAGCACCCTAGGGGCCGGAAACACCATATATTTT. This gives the protein CASTLGAGNTIYF.